The following is a T cell receptor beta chain sequence with its context. Its antigen remains unidentified. TCRdb keeps only in-frame clones here, not all; method: immunoSEQ multiplex PCR. Seen here are more than 100,000 clones, just over 90% observed once, and the top ten hold over 0.15%. The CDR3 sequence is 12 residues long. Trimming stripped 5 bases from V and 3 bases from J, with 8 bases between. CDR1 SGHNT and CDR2 YENEEA come from the germline V gene. The data derive from a study of OX40 agonist ivuxolimab in advanced cancers. Study observations and caveats: Dosing at 0.1 to 3.0 mg/kg was accompanied by clonal expansion of CD4+ and CD8+ blood T cells by week 6.

The sequencing here drew on CD4+ or CD8+ T cells sorted from blood, taken in a trial of the OX40 agonist ivuxolimab. The rearrangement uses TRBV11-3 and TRBJ2-7; D uncertain. The TCR comes from an adult with an advanced solid tumor such as melanoma, head and neck, liver or kidney cancer. CDR3 in DNA: TGTGCCAGCAGCCGGACGGGCTACGAGCAGTACTTC. It specifies CASSRTGYEQYF.